This is a list of T cell receptor beta chains from one sample in a study of T cells in Graves' hyperthyroidism and ophthalmopathy. TCRdb re-called the multiplex PCR reads through MiXCR, storing one row per CDR3 protein. The table has under 800,000 distinct CDR3 sequences, around 13% seen once. Sequencing used blood. These receptor sequences come from a woman between 18 and 30 years old with Graves' hyperthyroidism. Each CDR3 is given with its conserved first and last residue.

j_call	v_call	cdr3_aa
TRBJ2-5	TRBV7-8	CASSSYLAGEWETQYF
TRBJ2-7	TRBV5-6	CASRVGSLSPEQYF
TRBJ2-5	TRBV20-1	CSARGLGGDEETQYF
TRBJ1-1	TRBV11-2	CASSLLTGNEAFF
TRBJ2-1	TRBV11-2	CASTSGLAAYNEQFF
TRBJ2-2	TRBV24-1	CATSEGHNLNTGELFF
TRBJ2-7	TRBV13	CASSTRLAGPPYEQYF
TRBJ2-1	TRBV20-1	CSAREGRLTYNEQFF
TRBJ1-3	TRBV7-9	CASSSTGIGGNTIYF
TRBJ2-2	TRBV4-1	CASSQVLNTGELFF
TRBJ2-7	TRBV5-5	CASSFGPWSEQYF
TRBJ2-7	TRBV4-1	CASSPREVLSTEQYF
TRBJ2-2	TRBV7-2	CASSYAAEGRGGELFF
TRBJ1-2	TRBV28	CASSLWQGNYGYTF
TRBJ1-1	TRBV11-2	CASSRPGTGGWSAFF
TRBJ2-2	TRBV7-3	CACDRPGNTGELFF
TRBJ2-5	TRBV20-1	CSARTRRGETQYF
TRBJ2-3	TRBV24-1	CATSDYRGFTDTQYF
TRBJ2-1	TRBV7-2	CASSHRTYNEQFF
TRBJ2-1	TRBV7-9	CASSPTAGQGINEQFF
TRBJ2-5	TRBV20-1	CSASLAGRAETQYF
TRBJ1-2	TRBV7-9	CASSDRDRRSYGYTF
TRBJ2-6	TRBV25-1	CASSERADSKKGGANVLTF
TRBJ2-1	TRBV5-1	CASSYTTGLNEQFF
TRBJ2-3	TRBV6-2/TRBV6-3	CASGQGLSDTQYF
TRBJ2-2	TRBV4-2	CASSQEASGYTGELFF
TRBJ2-1	TRBV2	CASRNLAGGYNEQFF
TRBJ1-2	TRBV19	CASSISAGTYGYTF
TRBJ2-7	TRBV6-1	CASSEAGHTYEQYF
TRBJ2-4	TRBV19	CASSLGEIGTKNIQYF
TRBJ2-6	TRBV6-1	CASKRGSGLPGANVLTF
TRBJ2-1	TRBV7-8	CASSYISGRVYNEQFF
TRBJ1-3	TRBV11-3	CASSPTGGYGNTIYF
TRBJ2-7	TRBV5-5	CASSFQVLLDGYEQYF
TRBJ2-7	TRBV11-2	CASSLLYGPYEQYF
TRBJ2-3	TRBV3-1	CASSLLTADTQYF
TRBJ1-6	TRBV12-3/TRBV12-4	CASSLGLNNSPLHF
TRBJ1-5	TRBV7-2	CASSLAGAYGNQPQHF
TRBJ2-6	TRBV3-1	CASSPRTEYYSGANVLTF
TRBJ1-4	TRBV7-9	CASSFRLFF
TRBJ2-1	TRBV7-9	CASSLPSGTGNDNEQLF
TRBJ2-7	TRBV6-9	CASSFRDYGYEQYF
TRBJ2-7	TRBV28	CASSLMLTTQSYEQYF
TRBJ2-2	TRBV7-3	CASSLRPTGELFF
TRBJ2-1	TRBV11-2	CASSLGRGSGSGEQFF
TRBJ1-1	TRBV4-2	CASSQDPLGAGGTEAFF
TRBJ2-7	TRBV5-6	CVSSTGTYLDREQYF
TRBJ2-2	TRBV20-1	CSARPNRVSNTGELFF
TRBJ2-1	TRBV3-1	CASSQGRAGTYNEQFF
TRBJ2-1	TRBV19	CASSMVSGGEYEQFF
TRBJ2-3	TRBV20-1	CSARDRRDFTDTQYF